This TCR beta chain is drawn from a study of T cell responses to AZD1222 COVID-19 vaccine. Assay used: immunoSEQ multiplex PCR; TCRdb lists only in-frame clones, some missing. The table includes about 85,000 clones, roughly nine tenths detected once. Germline CDR1 and CDR2: MDHEN and SYDVKM. The CDR3 is 14 residues long. Between the trimmed V and J ends, which lost 5 bases and 11 bases, there was a span of 18 bases. Sequenced here: peripheral blood, sampled on day 0 of AZD1222 vaccination. The J gene is TRBJ1-4, the V gene TRBV28; tentatively, D is TRBD1 (5 bases). This TCR came from an adult in good health. In nucleotides, the CDR3 is TGTGCCAGCAGTCCAACCCAGGACATAGGGAAACTGTTTTTT. Protein: CASSPTQDIGKLFF.